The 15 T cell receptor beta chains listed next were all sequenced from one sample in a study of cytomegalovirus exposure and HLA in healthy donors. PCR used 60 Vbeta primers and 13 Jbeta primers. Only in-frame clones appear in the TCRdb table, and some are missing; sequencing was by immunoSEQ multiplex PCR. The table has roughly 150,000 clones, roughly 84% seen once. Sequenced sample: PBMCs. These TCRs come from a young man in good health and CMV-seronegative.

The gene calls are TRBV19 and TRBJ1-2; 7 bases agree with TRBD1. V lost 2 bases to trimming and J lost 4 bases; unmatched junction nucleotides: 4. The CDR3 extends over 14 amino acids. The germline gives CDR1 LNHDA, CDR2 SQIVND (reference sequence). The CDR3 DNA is TGTGCCAGTAGTATAAGACAGGGAGCCTATGGCTACACCTTC. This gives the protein CASSIRQGAYGYTF. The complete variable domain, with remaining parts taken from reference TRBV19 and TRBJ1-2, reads DGGITQSPKYLFRKEGQNVTLSCEQNLNHDAMYWYRQDPGQGLRLIYYSQIVNDFQKGDIAEGYSVSREKKESFPLTVTSAQKNPTAFYLCASSIRQGAYGYTFGSGTRLTVV.

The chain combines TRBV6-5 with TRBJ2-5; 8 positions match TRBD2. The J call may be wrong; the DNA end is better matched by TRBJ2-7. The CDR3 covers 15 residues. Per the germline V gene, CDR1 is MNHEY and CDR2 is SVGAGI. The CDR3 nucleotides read TGTGCCAGCAGTTATGGGGGGCTAGCGGGCTACGAGCAGTACTTC. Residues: CASSYGGLAGYEQYF.

CDR3 in amino acids: CSVGDSPNQPQHF. CDR3 sequence (DNA): TGCAGCGTGGGGGACAGTCCCAATCAGCCCCAGCATTTT. The chain combines TRBV29-1 with TRBJ1-5; 7 positions agree with TRBD1. The germline CDR1 and CDR2 sequences are SQVTM and ANQGSEA. The V segment lost 6 bases and the J segment 3 bases; nucleotides outside the gene matches: 5. The CDR3 sequence is 13 residues long.

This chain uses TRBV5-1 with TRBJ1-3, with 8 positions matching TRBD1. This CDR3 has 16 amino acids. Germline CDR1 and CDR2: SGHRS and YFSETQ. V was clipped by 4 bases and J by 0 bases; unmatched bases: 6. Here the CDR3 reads CASSLGQASSGNTIYF. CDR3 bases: TGCGCCAGCAGCCTGGGACAGGCGAGCTCTGGAAACACCATATATTTT.

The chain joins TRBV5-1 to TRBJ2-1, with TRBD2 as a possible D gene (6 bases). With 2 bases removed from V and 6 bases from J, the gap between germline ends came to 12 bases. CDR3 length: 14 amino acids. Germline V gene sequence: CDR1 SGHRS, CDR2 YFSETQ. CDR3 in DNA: TGCGCCAGCAGCTTAACGGGGGTCGCCAATGAGCAGTTCTTC. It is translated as CASSLTGVANEQFF.

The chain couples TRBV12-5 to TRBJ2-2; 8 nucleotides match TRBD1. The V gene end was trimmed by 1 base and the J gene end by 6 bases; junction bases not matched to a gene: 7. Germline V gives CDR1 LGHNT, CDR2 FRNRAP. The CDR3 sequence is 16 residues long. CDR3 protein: CASGLGTGPVAGELFF. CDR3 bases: TGTGCTAGTGGTTTGGGGACAGGGCCGGTGGCCGGGGAGCTGTTTTTT. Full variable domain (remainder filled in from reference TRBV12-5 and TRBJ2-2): DARVTQTPRHKVTEMGQEVTMRCQPILGHNTVFWYRQTMMQGLELLAYFRNRAPLDDSGMPKDRFSAEMPDATLATLKIQPSEPRDSAVYFCASGLGTGPVAGELFFGEGSRLTVL.

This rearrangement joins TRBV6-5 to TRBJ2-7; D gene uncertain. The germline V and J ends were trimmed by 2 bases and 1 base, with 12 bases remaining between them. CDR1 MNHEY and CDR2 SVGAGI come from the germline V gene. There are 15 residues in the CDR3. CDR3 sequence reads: CASSYHREASYEQYF. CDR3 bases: TGTGCCAGCAGTTACCACCGAGAAGCGTCCTACGAGCAGTACTTC.

In DNA form, the CDR3 reads TGTGCCAGCAGCTTAGGGACTAGCGGGGGCCGGATTCAAGAGACCCAGTACTTC. It codes for CASSLGTSGGRIQETQYF. J is TRBJ2-5 and V is TRBV11-2, with 13 bases fitting TRBD2. The germline V gene has CDR1 SGHAT and CDR2 FQNNGV. The CDR3 covers 18 residues. J lost 2 bases, V lost 1 base, and 7 bases had no gene match.

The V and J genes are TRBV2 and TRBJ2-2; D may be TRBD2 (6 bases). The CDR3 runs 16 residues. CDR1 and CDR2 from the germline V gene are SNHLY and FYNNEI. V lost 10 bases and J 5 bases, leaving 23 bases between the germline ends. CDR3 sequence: CATKNFGGPGTGELFF. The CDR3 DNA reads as TGTGCCACCAAAAATTTCGGAGGGCCTGGGACCGGGGAGCTGTTTTTT.

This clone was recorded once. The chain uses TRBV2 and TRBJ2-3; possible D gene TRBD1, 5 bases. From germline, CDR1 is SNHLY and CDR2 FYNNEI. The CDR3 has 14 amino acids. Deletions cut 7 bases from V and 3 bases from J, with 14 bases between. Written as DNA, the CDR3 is TGTGCCAGCATTAGTACAGGTTGGACAGATACGCAGTATTTT. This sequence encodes CASISTGWTDTQYF.

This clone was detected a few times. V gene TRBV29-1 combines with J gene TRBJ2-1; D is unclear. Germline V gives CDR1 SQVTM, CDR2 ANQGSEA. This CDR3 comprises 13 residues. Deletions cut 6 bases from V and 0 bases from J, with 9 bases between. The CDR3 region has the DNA TGCAGCGTGACACCTCCCTCCTACAATGAGCAGTTCTTC. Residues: CSVTPPSYNEQFF.

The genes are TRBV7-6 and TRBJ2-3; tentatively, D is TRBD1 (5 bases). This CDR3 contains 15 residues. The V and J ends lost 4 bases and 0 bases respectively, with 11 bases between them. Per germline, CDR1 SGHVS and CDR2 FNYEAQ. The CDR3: CASSSRDFSTDTQYF. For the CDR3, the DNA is TGTGCCAGCAGCTCCAGGGATTTTAGCACAGATACGCAGTATTTT.

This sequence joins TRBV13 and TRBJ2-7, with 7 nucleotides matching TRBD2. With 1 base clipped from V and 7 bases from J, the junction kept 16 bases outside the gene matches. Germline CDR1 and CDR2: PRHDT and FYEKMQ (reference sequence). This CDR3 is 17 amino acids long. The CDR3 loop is CASSLEGGLAAGREQYF. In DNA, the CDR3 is TGTGCCAGCAGCTTAGAGGGCGGTCTAGCGGCCGGCCGGGAGCAGTACTTC.

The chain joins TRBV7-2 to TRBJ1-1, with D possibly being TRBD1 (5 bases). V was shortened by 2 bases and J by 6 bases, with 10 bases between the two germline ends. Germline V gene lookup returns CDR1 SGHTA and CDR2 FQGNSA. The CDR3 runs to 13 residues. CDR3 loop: CASSLNAGAEAFF. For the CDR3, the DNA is TGTGCCAGCAGCTTAAACGCGGGGGCTGAAGCTTTCTTT.

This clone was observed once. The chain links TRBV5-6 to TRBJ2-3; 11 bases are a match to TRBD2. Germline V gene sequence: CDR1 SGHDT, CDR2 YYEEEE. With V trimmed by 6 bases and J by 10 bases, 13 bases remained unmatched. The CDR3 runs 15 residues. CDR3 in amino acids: CASNKLAGERLAQYF. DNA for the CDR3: TGTGCCAGCAACAAACTAGCGGGAGAACGGCTTGCGCAGTATTTT.